Detailed here is one TCR beta chain. Its antigen remains unidentified. The sample is drawn from a study of T cells in localized non-small cell lung cancer. Study-level points and caveats: Turning up in adjacent lung were a median roughly 50 of the top 100 tumor clones. Exceeding tumor, uninvolved adjacent lung had the highest T cell clonality.

This CDR3 spans 15 amino acids. Unmatched junction bases numbered 3, after V lost 3 bases and J lost 1 base. The germline CDR1 and CDR2 sequences are LNHNV and YYDKDF (reference sequence). Using immunoSEQ multiplex PCR, the repertoire was profiled, and TCRdb retains in-frame clones only, with some absent. The top ten clones hold about a fifth of a sample with roughly 70,000 clones, about nine tenths of them seen once. Here the sequenced sample was peripheral blood, taken before any cancer treatment. The genes are TRBV15 and TRBJ1-1, with TRBD1 identical over 9 bases. The TCR comes from an older male donor with stage III squamous cell lung carcinoma. The CDR3, as DNA: TGTGCCACCAGCAGGGGGGGACAGGGGAACACTGAAGCTTTCTTT. This gives the protein CATSRGGQGNTEAFF.